The 5 T cell receptor beta chains listed next were all sequenced from one sample in a study of metastatic and nonmetastatic thyroid tumors. MiXCR reprocessed the PCR reads for TCRdb. The table includes around 70,000 clones, roughly 18% detected once. Prior to thyroid surgery, none of the patients had received any treatment. Sample: blood. These receptors were obtained from a female donor with papillary thyroid cancer or a benign thyroid nodule (not recorded which). Some clones in this sample may be carry-over from other donors' samples.

This clone was detected ten times or more. The CDR3 DNA sequence: TGCGCCAGCAGCCAAGAGGAGAGGGAAAATTCACCCCTCCACTTT. Amino acids: CASSQEERENSPLHF. V and J are TRBV4-1 and TRBJ1-6; D unresolved. Germline CDR1 MGHRA, CDR2 YSYEKL. The CDR3 has 15 amino acids. Trimming took 0 bases from V and 7 from J, leaving 10 bases between them.

This clone occurred many times. The V and J genes are TRBV6-1 and TRBJ2-7, with 7 bases matching TRBD1. The CDR3 is made up of 15 amino acids. Trimming at V came to 1 base and at J to 5 bases, leaving 8 bases not matched to a gene. Germline V gene lookup returns CDR1 MNHNS and CDR2 SASEGT. This chain's CDR3 is CASSEEAGGIHEQYF. The CDR3 DNA sequence: TGTGCCAGCAGTGAAGAGGCAGGGGGAATCCACGAGCAGTACTTC.

In its sample, this clone was seen many times. The J gene is TRBJ2-1, the V gene TRBV15; a weak D match, TRBD1 (5 bases). Trimming shortened V by 1 base and J by 2 bases, and 9 bases separated the two germline ends. Germline V CDR1 and CDR2: LNHNV, YYDKDF (reference sequence). This CDR3 region has 15 residues. DNA for the CDR3: TGTGCCACCAGCAGAGCGGCAGGGACCTACAATGAGCAGTTCTTC. It encodes CATSRAAGTYNEQFF.

The table lists this clone with many counts. V is TRBV5-1 and J is TRBJ2-4; TRBD1 aligns across 9 bases. Germline CDR1 SGHRS, CDR2 YFSETQ. After removal of 4 bases from V and 9 bases from J, the junction contained 14 bases not matched to a gene. The CDR3 totals 16 residues. The CDR3 nucleotides are TGCGCCAGCAGCGGTGGACAGGGGTTAGCCACGGGCATTCAGTACTTC. Residues: CASSGGQGLATGIQYF.

There are many counts of this clone. This chain links TRBV9 with TRBJ2-1, with no clear D. This CDR3 is built from 14 residues. Trimming pared 0 bases from V and 7 bases from J, leaving 11 bases between. Germline CDR1 and CDR2: SGDLS and YYNGEE. For the CDR3, the DNA is TGTGCCAGCAGCGTAGACGTTGCCGGGAATGAGCAGTTCTTC. This encodes CASSVDVAGNEQFF.